This T cell receptor (beta chain) derives from a study of graft-versus-host responses after intestinal transplantation (dated by TCRdb to about 2021). Regarding the study in general: The transplants that recipients received were multivisceral, liver-intestinal, or isolated intestinal. Every recipient was given anti-thymocyte globulin induction, followed by about 3 years of maintenance tacrolimus and steroids. Bulk TCR-beta CDR3 sequencing was used to track graft-versus-host and host-versus-graft alloreactive T cell clones in the graft, circulation and bone marrow after intestinal transplantation. Alloreactive clones were identified by sequencing pre-transplant mixed lymphocyte reaction products and comparing them with unstimulated pre-transplant donor and recipient T cells. Of the approximately 25 intestinal transplant recipients enrolled in the cohort, one of whom was a retransplant, a few patients without pretransplant specimens were excluded. A peak of at least 4% donor T cells among recipient peripheral blood mononuclear cells was the definition used for donor T cell macrochimerism. Rather than going through the commercial service, samples from three later patients were sequenced in-house on an Illumina MiSeq and processed with MiXCR. The paper as a whole reports these results and caveats: High GvH to HvG T cell clonal ratios were observed in the allografts of patients with donor T cell macrochimerism. GvH clones were detected in recipient bone marrow, and some of these GvH clones were observed earlier in ileal mucosa or blood, consistent with an intestinal mucosal origin. The conclusions were limited by the relatively low number and heterogeneity of the intestinal transplant patients. Early after transplant, peak levels of circulating GvH clones were associated with declines in HvG clones.

The protocol used for the library was the immunoSEQ multiplex PCR assay. For most patients, genomic DNA was isolated with the Qiagen DNeasy Blood and Tissue Kit and shipped frozen to Adaptive Biotechnologies for TCR sequencing. For most patients, high-throughput TCR-beta CDR3 sequencing of genomic DNA was performed by Adaptive Biotechnologies. The authors' analysis ran thus. TCR sequencing data were retrieved from Adaptive's ImmunoSEQ software for more than 15 patients, whereas three other patients were processed with MiXCR and VDJtools. To correct CD4 versus CD8 sorting errors, sequences present in both subsets at a frequency ratio below 5:1 were removed. Because the origin of CDR3 nucleotide sequences shared between donor and recipient could not be assigned, those sequences were removed. Alloreactive clones required at least 2-fold expansion over unstimulated cells and minimum CFSE-low frequency of 0.002% (template counts) or 0.001% (read counts). A clone was considered mappable if detected in the sequenced pre-transplant spleen, lymph node, or MLR CFSE-low populations of the donor or recipient. Cumulative frequency of alloreactive clones was calculated as a percentage of all sequences weighted by copy number. In its TCRdb copy, this immuneACCESS table keeps in-frame sequences only and misses some clones. Where compared with another copy, unresolved V genes explain less than half of these, and the others have no known cause. The V and J calls and clone size come from that table; D and trimming were worked out from the DNA. This sample comprises more than 70,000 clones, under 95% of them detected only once. The top ten hold around 0.38% of the sample.

The sample's time point, from its label and the paper: cells obtained before transplantation from donor or recipient. CD3+CD4+ and CD3+CD8+ populations were FACS-sorted from unstimulated pre-transplant donor and recipient cells taken from spleen or lymph nodes. The germline V gene (reference sequence) yields MNHNY for CDR1 and SVGAGI for CDR2. From the cysteine up to the phenylalanine, the CDR3 has a length of 16 residues. The CDR3 DNA has 48 bases and is translated from base 1. The germline V and J ends show losses of 2 bases and 3 bases respectively, and no gene match explains 7 bases of the junction. Worth noting for this clone: Its antigen specificity is not known. No much larger clone is present one base from it, and per-base qualities are unavailable.

The rearrangement combines TRBV6-6 with TRBJ2-7, with 10 central nucleotides matching TRBD1. Source: unstimulated CD8+ T cells sorted from spleen or lymph node cells, taken before transplant. The source is a human donor who was the organ donor for an intestinal transplant. The DNA sequence is TGTGCCAGCAGTTACCCCGGACAGGGGGGCTTCTACGAGCAGTACTTC. It is translated as CASSYPGQGGFYEQYF.